This passage covers 10 T cell receptor beta chains from one sample sequenced in a study of T cells in Graves' hyperthyroidism and ophthalmopathy. Template material for amplifying TCR beta CDR3 regions consisted of RNA transcripts. During a first-round RT-PCR of the TCR CDR3, the HTBI primer set was used. MiXCR was run by TCRdb on the multiplex PCR reads, yielding one entry per CDR3 protein. The sample consists of over 450,000 distinct CDR3 sequences, approximately 14% of them appearing once. Sequencing used blood. Every receptor here comes from a woman aged 18-35 years with Graves' hyperthyroidism.

This clonotype was picked up many times. This chain uses TRBV20-1 with TRBJ1-5; D is undetermined. V was cut by 4 bases and J by 7 bases, with 14 bases left in between. CDR1 is DFQATT, CDR2 SNEGSKA, per germline (reference sequence). The CDR3 has 13 residues. Written as DNA, the CDR3 is TGCAGTGCTAACATGGCACCAGAACAGCCCCAGCATTTT. Its translation: CSANMAPEQPQHF.

Ten or more counts support this clonotype. The J gene is TRBJ1-1, the V gene TRBV2; TRBD1 matches at 9 bases. J lost 1 base, V lost 6 bases, and 6 bases had no gene match. CDR1 is SNHLY and CDR2 is FYNNEI in the germline V gene. The CDR3 covers 15 residues. CDR3 sequence reads: CASRAGTGRNTEAFF. CDR3 nucleotides: TGTGCCAGCAGGGCTGGGACAGGGCGGAACACTGAAGCTTTCTTT. The full variable domain, with the rest looked up from reference TRBV2 and TRBJ1-1, is EPEVTQTPSHQVTQMGQEVILRCVPISNHLYFYWYRQILGQKVEFLVSFYNNEISEKSEIFDDQFSVERPDGSNFTLKIRSTKLEDSAMYFCASRAGTGRNTEAFFGQGTRLTVV.

This clonotype was seen only a few times. V usage is TRBV6-5 and J usage is TRBJ2-3; TRBD2 matches 13 bases. The V and J ends lost 2 bases and 2 bases, in that order; junction bases with no gene match: 13. This CDR3 is 20 amino acids long. Germline assignment: CDR1 MNHEY and CDR2 SVGAGI. The DNA for the CDR3 is TGTGCCAGCAGTTACCCCTCTGGGGAAGGGACTAGCGGGACCACAGATACGCAGTATTTT. Residues: CASSYPSGEGTSGTTDTQYF.

This clonotype was detected ten times or more. The V and J genes are TRBV3-1 and TRBJ1-5; no definite D call. The V gene lost 1 base and the J gene lost 0 bases, with 7 bases spanning the gap. The CDR3 contains 15 residues. CDR1 is LGHDT and CDR2 is YNNKEL in the germline V gene (reference sequence). The CDR3 sequence is CASSQGGYSNQPQHF. CDR3 nucleotides: TGTGCCAGCAGCCAAGGAGGATATAGCAATCAGCCCCAGCATTTT.

This clonotype turned up a few times. The chain recombines TRBV3-1 with TRBJ2-1; TRBD2 aligns across 12 bases. The V gene's germline CDR1 is LGHDT and CDR2 YNNKEL (reference sequence). V was clipped by 4 bases and J by 4 bases; unmatched bases: 8. CDR3 length equals 17 residues. CDR3 sequence reads: CASSPNHGLAGYNEQFF. In DNA form, the CDR3 reads TGTGCCAGCAGCCCTAATCACGGACTAGCGGGGTACAATGAGCAGTTCTTC.

The table lists this clonotype with many counts. J is TRBJ1-4 and V is TRBV28; 10 bases line up with TRBD1. After removal of 6 bases from V and 7 bases from J, the junction contained 14 bases not matched to a gene. The germline CDR1 and CDR2 sequences are MDHEN and SYDVKM. CDR3 length: 17 residues. The CDR3 sequence is CASRPRQGASYSEKLFF. For the CDR3, the DNA is TGTGCCAGCAGACCACGACAGGGGGCGTCTTATAGTGAAAAACTGTTTTTT.

The chain has TRBV30 and TRBJ1-5; no firm D call. The CDR3 consists of 14 residues. Trimming pared 2 bases from V and 1 base from J, leaving 9 bases between. Germline loops: CDR1 GTSNPN, CDR2 SVGIG (reference sequence). CDR3 bases: TGTGCCTGGAGTCCTCTAGGGAGCAATCAGCCCCAGCATTTT. Translating it yields CAWSPLGSNQPQHF.

Points on this clonotype: The conserved closing phenylalanine or tryptophan is absent in this CDR3, likely reflecting a read error. The V and J genes are TRBV20-1 and TRBJ2-5; D is possibly TRBD1 or TRBD2 (5 bases each). Germline lookup yields CDR1 DFQATT and CDR2 SNEGSKA (reference sequence). The CDR3 is 13 residues long. The V gene lost 2 bases and the J gene lost 11 bases, with 18 bases spanning the gap. The CDR3 nucleotides read TGCAGTGCTAGACTGGACAACCAACTAGTTCAGTACGTC. It translates to CSARLDNQLVQYV.

The chain carries TRBV9 and TRBJ2-1; 7 bases match TRBD2. Germline V gene sequence: CDR1 SGDLS, CDR2 YYNGEE. The CDR3 extends over 16 amino acids. Unmatched junction bases numbered 11, after V lost 5 bases and J lost 3 bases. The CDR3 bases are TGTGCCAGCAGTGGTTTAGTCGCGGGAGTCTACAATGAGCAGTTCTTC. Protein sequence: CASSGLVAGVYNEQFF.

The sample holds a few counts of this clonotype. A clone one base away is much larger, so this may be a read error. The chain combines TRBV12-3 or TRBV12-4 with TRBJ1-2; no clear D gene. The CDR3 is 12 amino acids. The CDR3 DNA reads TGTGCCAACAGTTTGCCCGGAATTGGCTACACCTTC. This translates into CANSLPGIGYTF.